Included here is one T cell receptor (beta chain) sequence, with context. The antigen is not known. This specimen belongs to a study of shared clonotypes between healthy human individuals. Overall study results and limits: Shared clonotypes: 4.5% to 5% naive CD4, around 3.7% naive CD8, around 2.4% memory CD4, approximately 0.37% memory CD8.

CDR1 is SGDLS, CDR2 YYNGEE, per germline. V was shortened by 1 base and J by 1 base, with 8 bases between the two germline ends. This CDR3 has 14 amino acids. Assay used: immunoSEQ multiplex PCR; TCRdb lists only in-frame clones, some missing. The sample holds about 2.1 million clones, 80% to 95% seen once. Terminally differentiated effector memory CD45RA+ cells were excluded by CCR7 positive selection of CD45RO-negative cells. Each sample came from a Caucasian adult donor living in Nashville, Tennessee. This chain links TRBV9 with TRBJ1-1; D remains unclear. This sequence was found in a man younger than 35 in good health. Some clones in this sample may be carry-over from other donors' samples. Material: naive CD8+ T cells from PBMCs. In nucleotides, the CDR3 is TGTGCCAGCAGCGTATTAGGGCAGAACACTGAAGCTTTCTTT. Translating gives CASSVLGQNTEAFF.